What follows are 13 T cell receptor beta chains derived from one specimen sequenced in a study of blood T cell repertoires in COVID-19. Clones were read by immunoSEQ multiplex PCR, and TCRdb kept only the in-frame ones, dropping some. The table includes almost 70,000 clones, 79% detected once. Sequenced material: peripheral blood. Every receptor here comes from a human donor in a cohort sampled during active COVID-19.

The V call is TRBV19, the J call TRBJ1-1; no firm D call. The length of the CDR3 is 13 residues. V was shortened by 4 bases and J by 0 bases, with 6 bases between the two germline ends. CDR1 is LNHDA, CDR2 SQIVND, per germline (reference sequence). The CDR3 is CASSNQMNTEAFF. CDR3 coding DNA: TGTGCCAGTAGTAACCAGATGAACACTGAAGCTTTCTTT.

DNA of the CDR3: TGCAGTGCTAGTCAGGCTAGCGGCACAGATACGCAGTATTTT. Its translation is CSASQASGTDTQYF. The chain is built from TRBV20-1 and TRBJ2-3; maybe TRBD2 (6 bases). The ends were cut back, 3 bases at V and 1 base at J, with 11 bases in the middle. This CDR3 contains 14 residues. In germline, CDR1 is DFQATT, CDR2 SNEGSKA (reference sequence).

Written as DNA, the CDR3 is TGTGCCAGCAGTCTGAATACCGCCGGGGGACAGGGGCATGGCTACACCTTC. Translated: CASSLNTAGGQGHGYTF. The J gene is TRBJ1-2, the V gene TRBV27, with 10 bases matching TRBD1. Germline CDR1 MNHEY, CDR2 SMNVEV (reference sequence). This CDR3 region has 17 residues. The V and J ends lost 5 bases and 6 bases, in that order; junction bases with no gene match: 15.

The J gene is TRBJ1-6, the V gene TRBV24-1, with a weak D call TRBD1 (5 bases). The CDR3 is 17 amino acids. Trimming removed 3 bases from V and 0 bases from J, with 11 bases in between. The V gene's germline CDR1 is KGHDR and CDR2 SFDVKD. CDR3 sequence: CATSDGTLSSYNSPLHF. CDR3 DNA: TGTGCCACCAGTGATGGGACTCTGAGCTCCTATAATTCACCCCTCCACTTT.

The rearrangement joins TRBV19 to TRBJ2-3; D possibly corresponds to TRBD2 (7 bases). Trimming removed 6 bases at V and 2 bases at J, with 15 bases between. Germline V gene data show CDR1 as LNHDA and CDR2 as SQIVND (reference sequence). This CDR3 has 15 residues. The CDR3 is CASRKGRGATDTQYF. The CDR3 coding sequence is TGTGCCAGTAGAAAGGGACGGGGGGCCACAGATACGCAGTATTTT.

The chain links TRBV7-9 to TRBJ1-2; 8 positions match TRBD1. Germline CDR1 reads SEHNR; CDR2 reads FQNEAQ (reference sequence). V shed 5 bases and J 4 bases; nucleotides not matched to a gene: 6. This CDR3 comprises 14 residues. CDR3 coding DNA: TGTGCCAGCAGCCCAGGGACAGGACTCTATGGCTACACCTTC. Translating gives CASSPGTGLYGYTF. The variable domain in full, completed from reference TRBV7-9 and TRBJ1-2, reads DTGVSQNPRHKITKRGQNVTFRCDPISEHNRLYWYRQTLGQGPEFLTYFQNEAQLEKSRLLSDRFSAERPKGSFSTLEIQRTEQGDSAMYLCASSPGTGLYGYTFGSGTRLTVV.

The chain joins TRBV5-8 to TRBJ2-4; 8 nucleotides agree with TRBD1. Germline V gene data show CDR1 as SGHTS and CDR2 as YDEGEE. Trimming cost V 1 base and J 4 bases; bases outside gene matches: 4. This CDR3 is built from 15 residues. The CDR3 loop reads CASSLTTGAKNIQYF. CDR3 DNA sequence: TGTGCCAGCAGCTTGACGACAGGGGCTAAAAACATTCAGTACTTC.

This rearrangement joins TRBV9 to TRBJ2-1; D unresolved. V lost 3 bases, J lost 9 bases, and 16 bases lay in between. The CDR3 extends over 14 amino acids. The germline gives CDR1 SGDLS, CDR2 YYNGEE. In nucleotides, the CDR3 is TGTGCCAGCAGCGAATCCGTCCAACCGGGTGAGCAGTTCTTC. Protein: CASSESVQPGEQFF.

V gene TRBV5-4 combines with J gene TRBJ2-2; 12 bases are a match to TRBD2. This CDR3 region has 16 residues. CDR1 SGHNT and CDR2 YYREEE come from the germline V gene (reference sequence). V shed 4 bases, J shed 1 base, and the junction held 2 bases outside the gene matches. The CDR3 DNA reads as TGTGCCAGCAGCCCGGGACTAGCGGGGAACACCGGGGAGCTGTTTTTT. It translates to CASSPGLAGNTGELFF.

This rearrangement joins TRBV2 to TRBJ1-5; a possible D gene is TRBD1 (5 bases). With 1 base removed from V and 7 bases from J, the gap between germline ends came to 14 bases. Germline CDR1 SNHLY, CDR2 FYNNEI. The CDR3 is 15 amino acids. The CDR3 here is CASSEDAAGWQPQHF. The CDR3 DNA sequence: TGTGCCAGCAGTGAAGATGCGGCAGGGTGGCAGCCCCAGCATTTT.

The chain uses TRBV5-1 and TRBJ2-5; weak D call: TRBD2 (5 bases). This CDR3 spans 17 amino acids. From germline, CDR1 is SGHRS and CDR2 YFSETQ. The germline V and J ends were trimmed by 2 bases and 0 bases, with 17 bases remaining between them. CDR3 sequence (DNA): TGCGCCAGCAGCTTTAAAGGTAACGGGGTGGACCAAGAGACCCAGTACTTC. Its translation: CASSFKGNGVDQETQYF.

The V call is TRBV6-5, the J call TRBJ2-3; D possibly corresponds to TRBD2 (6 bases). The germline V and J ends were trimmed by 7 bases and 2 bases, with 7 bases remaining between them. Germline CDR1 is MNHEY and CDR2 is SVGAGI. The CDR3 runs 12 residues. CDR3 nucleotides: TGTGCCAGCACGGGGGACACAGATACGCAGTATTTT. Amino acids: CASTGDTDTQYF.

The V gene is TRBV28, the J gene TRBJ2-3; TRBD2 matches 13 bases. Germline V gene lookup returns CDR1 MDHEN and CDR2 SYDVKM. The CDR3 is made up of 15 amino acids. Losses at the gene ends were 6 bases for V and 4 bases for J; bases not matched to a gene: 4. The CDR3 region is CASRLLAGGADTQYF. As DNA, the CDR3 is TGTGCCAGCAGGCTACTAGCGGGAGGGGCAGATACGCAGTATTTT. Full variable domain (rest looked up from reference TRBV28 and TRBJ2-3): DVKVTQSSRYLVKRTGEKVFLECVQDMDHENMFWYRQDPGLGLRLIYFSYDVKMKEKGDIPEGYSVSREKKERFSLILESASTNQTSMYLCASRLLAGGADTQYFGPGTRLTVL.